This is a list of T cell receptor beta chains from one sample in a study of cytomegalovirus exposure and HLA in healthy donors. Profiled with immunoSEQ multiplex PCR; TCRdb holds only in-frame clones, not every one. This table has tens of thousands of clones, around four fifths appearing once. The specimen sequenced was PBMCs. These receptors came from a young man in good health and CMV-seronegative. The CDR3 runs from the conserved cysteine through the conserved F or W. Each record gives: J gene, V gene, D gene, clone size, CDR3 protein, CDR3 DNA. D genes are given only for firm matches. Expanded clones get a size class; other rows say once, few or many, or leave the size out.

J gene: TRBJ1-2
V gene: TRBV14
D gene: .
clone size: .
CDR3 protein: CASSQVEGLGYTF
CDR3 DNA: TGTGCCAGCAGCCAAGTGGAGGGGCTCGGCTACACCTTC

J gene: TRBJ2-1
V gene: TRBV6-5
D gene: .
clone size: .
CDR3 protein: CASRKTGRRGNEQFF
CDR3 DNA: TGTGCCAGCAGAAAAACAGGCCGTCGTGGCAATGAGCAGTTCTTC

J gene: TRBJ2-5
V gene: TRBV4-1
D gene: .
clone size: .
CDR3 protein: CASSQDREETQYF
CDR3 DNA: TGCGCCAGCAGCCAAGACAGGGAAGAGACCCAGTACTTC

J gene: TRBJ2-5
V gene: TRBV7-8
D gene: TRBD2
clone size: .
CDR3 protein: CASSSSSGGSVETQYF
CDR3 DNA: TGTGCCAGCAGCTCTTCTAGCGGGGGCTCGGTAGAGACCCAGTACTTC

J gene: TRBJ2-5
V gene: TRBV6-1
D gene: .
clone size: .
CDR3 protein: CATHRRGGREETQYF
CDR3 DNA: TGTGCCACTCACAGGAGGGGGGGTAGGGAAGAGACCCAGTACTTC

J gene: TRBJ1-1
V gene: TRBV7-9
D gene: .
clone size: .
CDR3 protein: CASSSDSLEAFF
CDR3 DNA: TGTGCCAGCAGCTCAGACAGCCTTGAAGCTTTCTTT

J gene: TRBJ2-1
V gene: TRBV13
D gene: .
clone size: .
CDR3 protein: CASSLRAGPPPGEQFF
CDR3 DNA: TGTGCCAGCAGCTTAAGGGCGGGTCCCCCCCCGGGTGAGCAGTTCTTC

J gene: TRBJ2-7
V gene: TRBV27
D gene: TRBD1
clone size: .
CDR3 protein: CASSFSPGTAYEQYF
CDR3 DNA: TGTGCCAGCAGTTTCTCCCCCGGGACAGCCTACGAGCAGTACTTC

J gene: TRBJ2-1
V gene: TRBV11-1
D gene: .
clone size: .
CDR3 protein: CASSPIHLKGNNEQFF
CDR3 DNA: TGTGCCAGCAGTCCCATCCATCTAAAGGGGAACAATGAGCAGTTCTTC

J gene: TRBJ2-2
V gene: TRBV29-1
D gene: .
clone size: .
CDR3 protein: CSVGHSHRGTGELFF
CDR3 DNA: TGCAGCGTTGGCCACAGCCACCGGGGCACCGGGGAGCTGTTTTTT

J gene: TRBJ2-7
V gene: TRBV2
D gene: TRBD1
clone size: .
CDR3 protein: CASRLDRGGSYEQYF
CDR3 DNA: TGTGCCAGCAGACTAGACAGGGGGGGGTCCTACGAGCAGTACTTC

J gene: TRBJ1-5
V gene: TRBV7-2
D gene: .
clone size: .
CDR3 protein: CASSRRRDQPQHF
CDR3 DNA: TGTGCCAGCAGCAGAAGACGGGATCAGCCCCAGCATTTT

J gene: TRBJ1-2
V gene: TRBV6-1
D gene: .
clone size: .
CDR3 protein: CASSGQAANYGYTF
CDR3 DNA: TGTGCCAGCAGTGGACAGGCAGCTAACTATGGCTACACCTTC

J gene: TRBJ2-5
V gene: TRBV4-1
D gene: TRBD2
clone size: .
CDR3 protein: CASSQLGPVRLAGLKETQYF
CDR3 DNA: TGCGCCAGCAGCCAGCTTGGACCGGTCCGGCTAGCGGGCCTTAAAGAGACCCAGTACTTC

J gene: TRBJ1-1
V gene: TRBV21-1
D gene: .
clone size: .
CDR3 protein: CASLKTGGVTEAFF
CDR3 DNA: TGTGCCAGCCTCAAGACAGGGGGCGTCACTGAAGCTTTCTTT

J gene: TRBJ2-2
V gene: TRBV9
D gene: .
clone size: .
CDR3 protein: CASSVTGHFTGELFF
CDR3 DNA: TGTGCCAGCAGTGTCACAGGACACTTCACCGGGGAGCTGTTTTTT

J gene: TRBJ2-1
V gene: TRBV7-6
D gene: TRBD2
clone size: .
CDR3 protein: CASSSYPAGTPYNEQFF
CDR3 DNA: TGTGCCAGCAGCTCCTATCCAGCGGGAACCCCCTACAATGAGCAGTTCTTC

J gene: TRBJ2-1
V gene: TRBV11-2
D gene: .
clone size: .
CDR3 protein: CASSPDGSRDEQFF
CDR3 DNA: TGTGCCAGCAGCCCAGACGGGAGTAGGGATGAGCAGTTCTTC

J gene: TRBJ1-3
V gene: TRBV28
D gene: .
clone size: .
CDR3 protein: CATGTSGNTIYF
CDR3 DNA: TGTGCCACTGGGACTTCTGGAAACACCATATATTTT

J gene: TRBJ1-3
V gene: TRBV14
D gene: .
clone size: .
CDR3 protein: CASSQPDGNSGNTIYF
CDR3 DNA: TGTGCCAGCAGCCAACCCGACGGGAACTCTGGAAACACCATATATTTT

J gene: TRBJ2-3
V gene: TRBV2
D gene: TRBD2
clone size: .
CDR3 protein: CASSGLSGGSDTQYF
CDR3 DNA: TGTGCCAGCAGTGGGCTGAGCGGGGGTTCAGATACGCAGTATTTT

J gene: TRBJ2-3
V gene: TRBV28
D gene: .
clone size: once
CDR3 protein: CASSSGSDPYLDTQYF
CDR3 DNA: TGTGCCAGCAGCTCAGGGTCCGATCCCTATCTAGATACGCAGTATTTT

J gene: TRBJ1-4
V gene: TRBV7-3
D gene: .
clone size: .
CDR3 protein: CASSPGRSTNEKLFF
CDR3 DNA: TGTGCCAGCAGCCCCGGGAGGTCCACTAATGAAAAACTGTTTTTT

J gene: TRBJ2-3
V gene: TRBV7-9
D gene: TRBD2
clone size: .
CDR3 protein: CASSDTAGGFISVSDTQYF
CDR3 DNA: TGTGCCAGCAGCGATACGGCGGGAGGGTTTATAAGCGTGTCGGATACGCAGTATTTT

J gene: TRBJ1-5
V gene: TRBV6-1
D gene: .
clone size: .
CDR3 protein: CASMQGTSNQPQHF
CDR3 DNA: TGTGCCAGTATGCAGGGGACAAGCAATCAGCCCCAGCATTTT

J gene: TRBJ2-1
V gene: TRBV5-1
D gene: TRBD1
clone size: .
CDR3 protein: CASSLGSGTGRTSAQFF
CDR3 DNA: TGCGCCAGCAGCTTGGGATCGGGGACAGGGCGAACAAGTGCGCAGTTCTTC

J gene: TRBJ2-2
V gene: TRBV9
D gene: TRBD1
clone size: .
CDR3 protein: CASSHKLGQGTGELFF
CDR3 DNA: TGTGCCAGCAGCCATAAACTAGGACAGGGGACCGGGGAGCTGTTTTTT

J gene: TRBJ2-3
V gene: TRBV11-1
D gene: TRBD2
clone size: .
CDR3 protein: CASSWGLAGSTDTQYF
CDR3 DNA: TGTGCCAGCAGCTGGGGACTAGCGGGTAGCACAGATACGCAGTATTTT

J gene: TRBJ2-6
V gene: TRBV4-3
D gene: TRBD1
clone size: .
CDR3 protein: CASSQDWDRVYSGANVLTF
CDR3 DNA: TGCGCCAGCAGCCAAGATTGGGACAGGGTCTACTCTGGGGCCAACGTCCTGACTTTC

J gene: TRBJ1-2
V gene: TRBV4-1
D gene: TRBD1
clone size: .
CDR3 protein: CASSHRTGGIANYGYTF
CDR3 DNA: TGCGCCAGCAGCCACAGGACAGGGGGAATCGCTAACTATGGCTACACCTTC

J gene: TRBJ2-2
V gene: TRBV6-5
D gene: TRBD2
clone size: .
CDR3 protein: CASSYSAGANTGELFF
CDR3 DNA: TGTGCCAGCAGTTACTCAGCGGGGGCGAACACCGGGGAGCTGTTTTTT

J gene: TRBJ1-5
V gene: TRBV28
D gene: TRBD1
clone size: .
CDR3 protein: CASSWTGGLRQPQHF
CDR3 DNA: TGTGCCAGCAGTTGGACAGGGGGCTTGAGGCAGCCCCAGCATTTT

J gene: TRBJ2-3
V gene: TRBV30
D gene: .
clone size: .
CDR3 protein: CAWSPAEWSTDTQYF
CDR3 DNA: TGTGCCTGGAGTCCGGCGGAGTGGAGCACAGATACGCAGTATTTT

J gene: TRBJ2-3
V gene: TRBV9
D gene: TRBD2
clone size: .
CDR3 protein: CASSVGAGDGADTQYF
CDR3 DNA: TGTGCCAGCAGCGTAGGAGCGGGGGACGGGGCAGATACGCAGTATTTT

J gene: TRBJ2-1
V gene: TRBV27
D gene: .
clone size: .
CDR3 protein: CASSLYYKNNEQFF
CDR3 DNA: TGTGCCAGCAGTTTATATTACAAAAACAATGAGCAGTTCTTC

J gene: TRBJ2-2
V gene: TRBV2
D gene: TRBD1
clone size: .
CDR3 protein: CASSARTGGSGELFF
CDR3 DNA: TGTGCCAGCAGTGCCAGGACAGGGGGAAGTGGGGAGCTGTTTTTT

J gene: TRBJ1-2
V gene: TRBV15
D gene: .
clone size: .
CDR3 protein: CATSLVTNYGYTF
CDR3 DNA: TGTGCCACCAGTCTAGTAACTAACTATGGCTACACCTTC

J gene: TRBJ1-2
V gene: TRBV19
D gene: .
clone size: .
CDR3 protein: CASSIDPSIGYTF
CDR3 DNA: TGTGCCAGTAGTATCGATCCTTCTATTGGCTACACCTTC

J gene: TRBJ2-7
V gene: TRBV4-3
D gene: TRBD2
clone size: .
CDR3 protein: CASSYDSGGEHSYEQYF
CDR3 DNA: TGCGCCAGCAGTTACGATAGCGGGGGGGAACACTCCTACGAGCAGTACTTC